One and the same sample provided the 26 T cell receptor beta chains below, sequenced in a study of cytomegalovirus exposure and HLA in healthy donors. TCRdb's table, derived via immunoSEQ multiplex PCR, lists solely in-frame clones and lacks some. Counted here are 200,000 to 250,000 clones, 87% occurring once; the ten biggest clones make up 2% to 3%. The sample consisted of PBMCs. Receptor source: a man between 18 and 35 years old in good health and CMV-seronegative.

The rearrangement joins TRBV7-2 to TRBJ2-5; D possibly corresponds to TRBD1 (6 bases). CDR1 is SGHTA and CDR2 is FQGNSA in the germline V gene. The CDR3 has 14 residues. With 3 bases removed from V and 0 bases from J, the gap between germline ends came to 8 bases. Written as DNA, the CDR3 is TGTGCCAGCAGCTTGGGGGACAACCAAGAGACCCAGTACTTC. Its protein is CASSLGDNQETQYF.

The chain joins TRBV10-1 to TRBJ2-7, with D possibly TRBD1 on 6 matching bases. The V end lost 4 bases, the J end lost 7 bases, and 14 bases lay between the germline ends. The CDR3 is 13 amino acids. Germline lookup yields CDR1 WNHNN and CDR2 SYGVQD (reference sequence). The CDR3 protein is CASSGTAEGEQYF. The CDR3 region has the DNA TGCGCCAGCAGTGGGACAGCCGAGGGTGAGCAGTACTTC.

V gene TRBV6-4 combines with J gene TRBJ2-2; no clear D. V was trimmed by 2 bases and J by 3 bases, leaving 7 bases between them. This CDR3 contains 14 residues. The V gene's germline CDR1 is MRHNA and CDR2 SNTAGT. CDR3 bases: TGTGCCAGCAGTGACGGGCAGCACACCGGGGAGCTGTTTTTT. This sequence encodes CASSDGQHTGELFF.

V and J are TRBV28 and TRBJ2-2, with 7 nucleotides matching TRBD2. This CDR3 contains 15 residues. From germline, CDR1 is MDHEN and CDR2 SYDVKM. V lost 6 bases and J lost 4; bases outside the gene matches: 8. The CDR3 DNA reads TGTGCCAGCAGCCCTCCAGCGGGAATCACCGGGGAGCTGTTTTTT. Its protein is CASSPPAGITGELFF.

J is TRBJ2-1 and V is TRBV11-2; TRBD2 matches at 10 bases. V gave up 7 bases and J gave up 4 bases; unmatched junction bases: 4. Germline CDR1 SGHAT, CDR2 FQNNGV. CDR3 length equals 14 residues. CDR3 residues: CASTSSGGYNEQFF. The CDR3 bases are TGTGCCAGCACGTCTAGCGGGGGATACAATGAGCAGTTCTTC.

The chain is built from TRBV5-1 and TRBJ2-3, with 7 bases lining up with TRBD2. J lost 6 bases, V lost 4 bases, and 8 bases had no gene match. The CDR3 length is 14 residues. CDR1 is SGHRS, CDR2 YFSETQ, per germline. This CDR3 reads CASSVAGFFDTQYF. In nucleotides, the CDR3 is TGCGCCAGCAGCGTAGCGGGTTTTTTTGATACGCAGTATTTT.

This chain connects TRBV19 to TRBJ2-1, with TRBD2 identical over 7 bases. The CDR3 loop spans 15 amino acids. Germline CDR1 reads LNHDA; CDR2 reads SQIVND (reference sequence). J gave up 2 bases and V 3 bases, and 4 bases lay outside the gene matches. The CDR3 nucleotides are TGTGCCAGTAGTATTCTAAGCGGGACCTACAATGAGCAGTTCTTC. Amino acid sequence: CASSILSGTYNEQFF.

The J gene is TRBJ1-1, the V gene TRBV19; 7 positions match TRBD1. Germline loops: CDR1 LNHDA, CDR2 SQIVND (reference sequence). Trimming at V came to 6 bases and at J to 1 base, leaving 11 bases not matched to a gene. The CDR3 is made up of 16 amino acids. The DNA for the CDR3 is TGTGCCAGTAGAGAAACATACAGGGGCCGGAACACTGAAGCTTTCTTT. Its protein product is CASRETYRGRNTEAFF.

This clone was recorded a few times. The chain recombines TRBV4-1 with TRBJ1-2; D is possibly TRBD1 (5 bases). The germline V gene encodes CDR1 MGHRA and CDR2 YSYEKL. The CDR3 length is 15 residues. Deletions cut 1 base from V and 4 bases from J, with 13 bases between. The CDR3 is CASSQGQQTFYGYTF. The CDR3 region has the DNA TGCGCCAGCAGCCAAGGACAGCAGACCTTCTATGGCTACACCTTC.

The chain links TRBV28 to TRBJ2-7; 9 nucleotides line up with TRBD1. Germline trimming cut 4 bases from V and 4 bases from J; bases unmatched to any gene: 11. Germline lookup yields CDR1 MDHEN and CDR2 SYDVKM. The CDR3 sequence is 16 residues long. CDR3 coding DNA: TGTGCCAGCAGTTCCTACTCAACAGGGGGCAAGTACGAGCAGTACTTC. Its translation is CASSSYSTGGKYEQYF. The full variable domain, completed using reference TRBV28 and TRBJ2-7, is DVKVTQSSRYLVKRTGEKVFLECVQDMDHENMFWYRQDPGLGLRLIYFSYDVKMKEKGDIPEGYSVSREKKERFSLILESASTNQTSMYLCASSSYSTGGKYEQYFGPGTRLTVT.

The rearrangement joins TRBV5-6 to TRBJ2-5; tentative D call: TRBD2 (5 bases). The CDR3 spans 15 residues. Germline assignment: CDR1 SGHDT and CDR2 YYEEEE. Trimming left V 6 bases short and J 5 bases short, with 20 bases between. In DNA form, the CDR3 reads TGTGCCAGCACCCAAGCGGAGTCCTGGGTGGAGACCCAGTACTTC. Amino acid sequence: CASTQAESWVETQYF.

V and J are TRBV7-3 and TRBJ2-2; D is uncertain. Germline V gene lookup returns CDR1 SGHTA and CDR2 FQGTGA. Trimming removed 5 bases at V and 6 bases at J, with 7 bases between. The CDR3 has 12 amino acids. CDR3 coding DNA: TGTGCCAGCAGCCCGCGATCCGGGGAGCTGTTTTTT. Its translation: CASSPRSGELFF.

V gene TRBV6-5 combines with J gene TRBJ2-7, with a weak D call TRBD2 (5 bases). Germline V CDR1 and CDR2: MNHEY, SVGAGI. The ends were cut back, 6 bases at V and 6 bases at J, with 12 bases in the middle. This CDR3 comprises 12 residues. CDR3 amino acids: CASSPEGGEQYF. CDR3 bases: TGTGCCAGCAGCCCAGAGGGTGGCGAGCAGTACTTC.

This sequence joins TRBV30 and TRBJ2-1; TRBD1 matches at 9 bases. Unmatched junction bases numbered 7, after V lost 3 bases and J lost 7 bases. This CDR3 has 14 amino acids. CDR1 is GTSNPN and CDR2 is SVGIG in the germline V gene (reference sequence). The CDR3 is CAWRPGQGVNEQFF. CDR3 in DNA: TGTGCCTGGAGACCGGGACAGGGAGTAAATGAGCAGTTCTTC.

CDR3 amino acids: CASSSLRLASEQYF. The CDR3 DNA follows: TGTGCCAGCAGCTCCCTAAGACTAGCTAGCGAGCAGTACTTC. The chain carries TRBV7-2 and TRBJ2-7; 7 bases align to TRBD2. The J segment lost 6 bases and the V segment lost 4 bases, leaving 9 bases of the junction unmatched. The CDR3 is 14 amino acids. Germline V gives CDR1 SGHTA, CDR2 FQGNSA. Combining the CDR3 with reference TRBV7-2 and TRBJ2-7 gives the whole variable domain GAGVSQSPSNKVTEKGKDVELRCDPISGHTALYWYRQSLGQGLEFLIYFQGNSAPDKSGLPSDRFSAERTGGSVSTLTIQRTQQEDSAVYLCASSSLRLASEQYFGPGTRLTVT.

The rearrangement joins TRBV7-8 to TRBJ1-2; 10 bases are a match to TRBD1. From germline, CDR1 is SGHVS and CDR2 FQNEAQ. The CDR3 runs 13 residues. With V trimmed by 5 bases and J by 6 bases, 3 bases remained unmatched. The CDR3 protein is CASSTGQGNGYTF. CDR3 DNA: TGTGCCAGCAGCACGGGACAGGGGAATGGCTACACCTTC.

The CDR3 loop reads CASSSGGGTGETQYF. The CDR3, as DNA: TGTGCCAGCAGTTCCGGGGGGGGCACGGGTGAGACCCAGTACTTC. V gene TRBV28 combines with J gene TRBJ2-5, with 8 positions matching TRBD2. The CDR3 has 15 amino acids. The trim removed 4 bases at V and 5 bases at J, leaving 9 bases unmatched. Germline-derived CDR1 and CDR2 are MDHEN and SYDVKM.

The V gene is TRBV5-1, the J gene TRBJ2-1, with D uncertain. The CDR3 is made up of 12 amino acids. The ends were cut back, 1 base at V and 8 bases at J, with 7 bases in the middle. Per germline, CDR1 SGHRS and CDR2 YFSETQ. As DNA, the CDR3 is TGCGCCAGCAGCTTGCTAGAGGATGAGCAGTTCTTC. This translates into CASSLLEDEQFF.

V usage is TRBV27 and J usage is TRBJ2-7, with 8 bases that match TRBD2. The V segment lost 5 bases and the J segment 0 bases; nucleotides outside the gene matches: 9. Germline CDR1 MNHEY, CDR2 SMNVEV (reference sequence). This CDR3 comprises 16 residues. The CDR3 DNA reads as TGTGCCAGCAGTCCATCAGCGGGAGTGCACTCCTACGAGCAGTACTTC. Encoded protein: CASSPSAGVHSYEQYF.

The gene calls are TRBV5-6 and TRBJ2-5; D tentatively reads TRBD1 or TRBD2 (5 bases each). The CDR3 length is 15 residues. Germline lookup yields CDR1 SGHDT and CDR2 YYEEEE. Trimming removed 4 bases from V and 2 bases from J, with 15 bases in between. The CDR3: CASSVGRVLQETQYF. DNA for the CDR3: TGTGCCAGCAGCGTGGGACGGGTGTTACAAGAGACCCAGTACTTC.

The chain has TRBV7-3 and TRBJ1-1, with a tentative D call TRBD1 (5 bases). The CDR3 consists of 14 residues. Germline assignment: CDR1 SGHTA and CDR2 FQGTGA. Trimming shortened V by 3 bases and J by 4 bases, and 12 bases separated the two germline ends. The DNA for the CDR3 is TGTGCCAGCAGCTTGCGGGGGAGTTTCACTGAAGCTTTCTTT. Residues: CASSLRGSFTEAFF.

The V call is TRBV18, the J call TRBJ2-7, with 8 bases lining up with TRBD1. V gave up 0 bases and J gave up 6 bases; unmatched junction bases: 10. CDR3 length equals 16 residues. Germline V CDR1 and CDR2: KGHSH, LQKENI. The CDR3 spells CASSPPVWQGASEQYF. The CDR3 bases are TGTGCCAGCTCACCACCGGTGTGGCAGGGGGCAAGCGAGCAGTACTTC.

The V call is TRBV7-2, the J call TRBJ2-7, with 11 bases identical to TRBD2. Losses at the gene ends were 2 bases for V and 5 bases for J; bases not matched to a gene: 5. The CDR3 has 15 residues. The V gene's germline CDR1 is SGHTA and CDR2 FQGNSA. The CDR3 reads CASSLLAGGIHEQYF. The CDR3 nucleotides are TGTGCCAGCAGCTTACTAGCGGGAGGTATCCACGAGCAGTACTTC.

This clone was seen just once. This sequence joins TRBV6-6 and TRBJ1-6; D might be TRBD1 (5 bases). Trimming stripped 7 bases from V and 2 bases from J, with 15 bases between. CDR1 and CDR2 (germline): MNHNY, SVGAGI (reference sequence). CDR3 size: 16 residues. The CDR3 loop is CASNPRGNTYNSPLHF. CDR3 DNA: TGTGCCAGCAACCCCCGGGGGAACACCTATAATTCACCCCTCCACTTT.

The genes are TRBV6-6 and TRBJ2-7, with 7 bases that match TRBD1. In germline, CDR1 is MNHNY, CDR2 SVGAGI (reference sequence). The CDR3 covers 15 residues. V shed 4 bases and J 0 bases; nucleotides not matched to a gene: 6. The CDR3: CASSSPGQSSYEQYF. As DNA, the CDR3 is TGTGCCAGCAGTTCCCCGGGACAGAGCTCCTACGAGCAGTACTTC.

The V and J genes are TRBV2 and TRBJ1-1; D ambiguous. The CDR3 consists of 13 residues. CDR1 and CDR2 (germline): SNHLY, FYNNEI. V gave up 6 bases and J gave up 0 bases, with 8 bases separating them. CDR3 coding DNA: TGTGCCAGCAGAGAAATCATGAACACTGAAGCTTTCTTT. It yields the protein CASREIMNTEAFF.